This TCR beta chain was identified in a study of cytomegalovirus exposure and HLA in healthy donors. The study, taken as a whole, reports: Whilst most TCR sequences proved rare, a subset of public TCRs occurred across many donors. The TCR clusters that emerged in the first cohort tended, a later analysis found, to co-occur in the 120 validation repertoires. Both high specificity and high sensitivity reportedly marked the classifier's diagnosis of cytomegalovirus status.

The V gene's germline CDR1 is SGHTA and CDR2 FQGTGA. The CDR3 has 14 amino acids. Trimming removed 0 bases at V and 3 bases at J, with 6 bases between. As to this clone: Its cognate antigen is unknown.

Repertoires were generated with immunoSEQ multiplex PCR, while TCRdb's copy carries only in-frame clones and drops some. There are 150,000 to 200,000 clones in the sample; roughly 86% occur only once, and 10% lies in the top ten. V is TRBV7-3 and J is TRBJ2-1; D gene uncertain. The clonotype was recovered from a woman aged 18-29 years in good health and CMV-seropositive. Material for sequencing was PBMCs. The CDR3 region has the DNA TGTGCCAGCAGCTTAACGGGCAGCTACAATGAGCAGTTCTTC. This gives the protein CASSLTGSYNEQFF.